This is a list of T cell receptor beta chains from one sample in a study of beta chain features in type 1 diabetes. Generated by immunoSEQ multiplex PCR, the TCRdb table keeps only in-frame clones and is missing some. The table includes approximately 170,000 clones, 9% to 10% detected once. Sequencing input: central memory CD4+ T cells from blood. The source of these receptors is a woman between 18 and 30 years old in good health. CDR3s include the opening cysteine and the closing phenylalanine or tryptophan. The D gene is left open where the match is weak. Part of the rows lack a size; the others show once, few, many or a class for expanded clones.

clone_size	d_call	j_call	v_call	cdr3_aa	cdr3_nt
many	TRBD1	TRBJ2-3	TRBV6-1	CASSGVERTGADTQYF	TGTGCCAGCAGTGGGGTCGAAAGGACAGGCGCAGATACGCAGTATTTT
-	TRBD1	TRBJ2-7	TRBV6-1	CASTLDRTYEQYF	TGTGCCTCTACTTTGGACAGGACGTACGAGCAGTACTTC
-	TRBD2	TRBJ2-5	TRBV9	CASSVSSAGLARTQYF	TGTGCCAGCAGCGTTTCCTCCGCGGGACTAGCGAGGACCCAGTACTTC
few	-	TRBJ2-6	TRBV19	CASSSVPISGANVLTF	TGTGCCAGTAGCTCGGTACCGATCTCTGGGGCCAACGTCCTGACTTTC
-	-	TRBJ1-5	TRBV19	CASTESNQPQHF	TGTGCCAGTACAGAAAGCAATCAGCCCCAGCATTTT
few	-	TRBJ2-3	TRBV5-1	CASRRDTPDTQYF	TGCGCCAGCCGAAGGGACACACCAGATACGCAGTATTTT
few	-	TRBJ1-5	TRBV30	CAWAGQTNQPQHF	TGTGCCTGGGCCGGACAGACCAATCAGCCCCAGCATTTT
-	-	TRBJ2-1	TRBV11-2	CASSLDLAPGARNEQFF	TGTGCCAGCAGCTTAGATCTAGCCCCAGGCGCTCGGAATGAGCAGTTCTTC
few	-	TRBJ2-5	TRBV5-4	CASSLSHGQETQYF	TGTGCCAGCAGCTTAAGTCACGGCCAAGAGACCCAGTACTTC
-	TRBD1	TRBJ1-2	TRBV5-6	CASSRIGQGRNYGYTF	TGTGCCAGCAGCCGGATCGGACAGGGGAGAAACTATGGCTACACCTTC
-	-	TRBJ2-3	TRBV5-1	CASKDSVYTDTQYF	TGCGCCAGCAAAGATAGCGTATACACAGATACGCAGTATTTT
-	-	TRBJ2-7	TRBV19	CASSPSGQDSYEQYF	TGTGCCAGTAGTCCCTCGGGTCAGGACAGTTACGAGCAGTACTTC
-	TRBD2	TRBJ2-3	TRBV5-4	CASSPGTSTRTDTQYF	TGTGCCAGCAGCCCAGGGACTAGCACTCGCACAGATACGCAGTATTTT
-	TRBD2	TRBJ2-7	TRBV7-9	CASSPLDPWTSGGYEQYF	TGTGCCAGCAGCCCTCTGGATCCTTGGACTAGCGGGGGATACGAGCAGTACTTC
many	-	TRBJ2-5	TRBV30	CAWSPTLYGETQYF	TGTGCCTGGAGTCCCACCCTATACGGGGAGACCCAGTACTTC
few	-	TRBJ1-2	TRBV30	CAWSPGTGDYGYTF	TGTGCCTGGAGTCCCGGGACTGGGGACTATGGCTACACCTTC
-	-	TRBJ2-5	TRBV30	CAWSVSGGETQYF	TGTGCCTGGAGTGTAAGTGGCGGGGAGACCCAGTACTTC
-	-	TRBJ2-1	TRBV13	CASSSTGRIPYNEQFF	TGTGCCAGCAGCTCGACAGGGAGGATCCCCTACAATGAGCAGTTCTTC
few	TRBD2	TRBJ2-1	TRBV7-9	CASSLGLAGPYNEQFF	TGTGCCAGCAGCCTAGGACTAGCGGGGCCTTACAATGAGCAGTTCTTC
-	-	TRBJ2-7	TRBV5-1	CASSSPPGDEQYF	TGCGCCAGCAGCTCACCCCCAGGGGACGAGCAGTACTTC
-	-	TRBJ2-3	TRBV6-1	CASSEAAGLTDTQYF	TGTGCCAGCAGTGAAGCAGCGGGCCTCACAGATACGCAGTATTTT
few	TRBD1	TRBJ1-2	TRBV6-6	CASRPGQPYGYTF	TGTGCCAGCAGACCGGGACAGCCTTATGGCTACACCTTC
few	-	TRBJ1-5	TRBV7-9	CASSVDYSNQPQHF	TGTGCCAGCAGCGTTGACTATAGCAATCAGCCCCAGCATTTT
many	-	TRBJ2-4	TRBV18	CASSPPERKNIQYF	TGTGCCAGCTCACCACCGGAGAGGAAAAACATTCAGTACTTC
-	-	TRBJ2-1	TRBV30	CAWSGANSYNEQFF	TGTGCCTGGAGTGGCGCAAACTCCTACAATGAGCAGTTCTTC
few	TRBD2	TRBJ2-5	TRBV5-1	CASSLSPSGEETQYF	TGCGCCAGCAGCTTGAGTCCTAGCGGGGAAGAGACCCAGTACTTC
few	TRBD1	TRBJ2-5	TRBV5-4	CASSSKTGTGQETQYF	TGTGCCAGCAGCAGTAAAACCGGGACAGGGCAAGAGACCCAGTACTTC
few	TRBD2	TRBJ2-2	TRBV11-3	CASSSVAGTNTGELFF	TGTGCCAGCAGCTCAGTAGCGGGCACGAACACCGGGGAGCTGTTTTTT
few	-	TRBJ2-1	TRBV30	CALELGGSEQFF	TGTGCCTTGGAATTGGGGGGAAGTGAGCAGTTCTTC
few	TRBD2	TRBJ2-5	TRBV5-6	CASRDLAGVSETQYF	TGTGCCAGCAGAGACCTAGCGGGAGTGTCCGAGACCCAGTACTTC
few	TRBD2	TRBJ2-7	TRBV5-6	CASSLGTSGVYEQYF	TGTGCCAGCAGCTTGGGGACTAGCGGGGTGTACGAGCAGTACTTC
-	TRBD1	TRBJ2-7	TRBV5-1	CASSLEGLGTGYEQYF	TGCGCCAGCAGCTTGGAAGGTTTGGGGACAGGGTACGAGCAGTACTTC
-	TRBD1	TRBJ1-5	TRBV5-1	CASSLGTGSQPQHF	TGCGCCAGCAGCTTGGGGACAGGGAGTCAGCCCCAGCATTTT
-	-	TRBJ1-6	TRBV15	CATSITRGGALHF	TGTGCCACCAGCATAACCCGGGGAGGGGCCCTCCACTTT
-	-	TRBJ2-7	TRBV7-2	CASSTSTVQEQYF	TGTGCCAGCAGCACCTCGACAGTTCAAGAGCAGTACTTC
few	TRBD1	TRBJ2-3	TRBV5-1	CASSVSTGGQDTQYF	TGCGCCAGCAGCGTATCGACAGGGGGGCAGGATACGCAGTATTTT
few	TRBD2	TRBJ2-3	TRBV7-2	CASSLLRGGTDTQYF	TGTGCCAGCAGCCTCCTCCGGGGGGGCACAGATACGCAGTATTTT
-	TRBD1	TRBJ2-5	TRBV11-2	CASSSGTGRETQYF	TGTGCCAGCAGCTCAGGGACAGGACGAGAGACCCAGTACTTC
-	-	TRBJ1-2	TRBV27	CASSSAGRAGGYTF	TGTGCCAGCAGTTCCGCAGGGAGGGCAGGGGGCTACACCTTC
-	-	TRBJ2-5	TRBV5-4	CASSRKGQNQETQYF	TGTGCCAGCAGCCGAAAAGGACAGAACCAAGAGACCCAGTACTTC
-	-	TRBJ2-5	TRBV29-1	CSVDNSETQYF	TGCAGCGTTGACAACAGCGAGACCCAGTACTTC
-	-	TRBJ2-3	TRBV10-3	CASGKSTDTQYF	TGTGCCAGCGGGAAGAGCACAGATACGCAGTATTTT